This TCR beta chain was identified during a study of blood T cell repertoires in COVID-19. At the level of the study: COVID-19 samples, acute and convalescent, were from the United States, Italy and Spain. Nucleic acid was either cDNA or gDNA, and it came from T cells, B-cell-depleted T cells, or PBMCs.

Under the authors' procedure: Estimates of nucleated cell counts were drawn from the amplification of reference gene primers. TCRdb keeps only in-frame clones here, not all; method: immunoSEQ multiplex PCR. V and J calls and clone size are those listed in that table; D and trimming were worked out from the DNA. Of approximately 65,000 clones in the sample, 60% to 85% are singletons; the top ten hold approximately 20%. Germline V gene data show CDR1 as MDHEN and CDR2 as SYDVKM. Between the trimmed V and J ends, which lost 1 base and 0 bases, there was a span of 10 bases. This CDR3 spans 16 amino acids. The sample holds a few counts of this clone.

Sequenced: peripheral blood. This TCR was recovered from a human donor in a cohort sampled during active COVID-19. The rearrangement links TRBV28 to TRBJ2-1; D might be TRBD2 (6 bases). CDR3 in amino acids: CASSLSGTLSYNEQFF. As DNA, the CDR3 is TGTGCCAGCAGTTTATCTGGGACTCTCTCCTACAATGAGCAGTTCTTC. The full variable domain, rest sourced from reference TRBV28 and TRBJ2-1, is DVKVTQSSRYLVKRTGEKVFLECVQDMDHENMFWYRQDPGLGLRLIYFSYDVKMKEKGDIPEGYSVSREKKERFSLILESASTNQTSMYLCASSLSGTLSYNEQFFGPGTRLTVL.